This TCR beta chain was captured in a study of cytotoxic CD8 clonotypes in ibrutinib-treated CLL. The overall study: Investigators reported some 24 partial and 2 complete responses; after median 68 months, approximately 15 patients remained remitted and roughly twelve progressed.

Assay used: immunoSEQ multiplex PCR; TCRdb lists only in-frame clones, some missing. The table records roughly 250,000 clones, about three quarters of them present only once. The TCR beta libraries used approximately 2 micrograms of genomic DNA that came from cryopreserved PBMCs. The germline CDR1 and CDR2 sequences are SGHVS and FQNEAQ. V gave up 0 bases and J gave up 3 bases; unmatched junction bases: 11. The CDR3 extends over 19 amino acids. The V gene is TRBV7-8, the J gene TRBJ2-1; 10 bases line up with TRBD2. The TCR sequence derives from a human donor with chronic lymphocytic leukemia. Material: PBMCs, obtained after 24 months of ibrutinib treatment. The DNA for the CDR3 is TGTGCCAGCAGCTTAGCCGGCGGGCTAGCGGGAGCCGGCTACAATGAGCAGTTCTTC. This translates into CASSLAGGLAGAGYNEQFF. The entire variable domain, with the rest obtained from reference TRBV7-8 and TRBJ2-1, is as follows: GAGVSQSPRYKVAKRGQDVALRCDPISGHVSLFWYQQALGQGPEFLTYFQNEAQLDKSGLPSDRFFAERPEGSVSTLKIQRTQQEDSAVYLCASSLAGGLAGAGYNEQFFGPGTRLTVL.